These 18 T cell receptor beta chains were sequenced from one sample in a study of blood T cell repertoires in COVID-19. Produced via immunoSEQ multiplex PCR; TCRdb's table is partial and in-frame only. This repertoire shows hundreds of thousands of clones, just under 90% found once; its top ten account for roughly 1.9%. Sequencing was carried out using peripheral blood. The receptors shown here come from a woman aged 25 to 45 with COVID-19, enrolled during active disease.

The genes are TRBV4-1 and TRBJ1-2; the match to TRBD1 covers 10 bases. This CDR3 is built from 17 residues. The J segment lost 3 bases and the V segment lost 0 bases, leaving 7 bases of the junction unmatched. CDR1 and CDR2 from the germline V gene are MGHRA and YSYEKL. The CDR3 reads CASSQDWGTGDDYGYTF. The CDR3, as DNA: TGCGCCAGCAGCCAAGATTGGGGGACAGGGGACGACTATGGCTACACCTTC.

This chain links TRBV12-3 or TRBV12-4 with TRBJ1-5; no clear D gene. CDR3 size: 13 residues. V lost 1 base and J lost 3, with 4 bases in between. For the CDR3, the DNA is TGTGCCAGCAGTTTAGGGCTCAATCAGCCCCAGCATTTT. It is translated as CASSLGLNQPQHF.

The V call is TRBV28, the J call TRBJ1-4, with D unresolved. V gave up 3 bases and J gave up 6 bases, with 8 bases separating them. Per germline, CDR1 MDHEN and CDR2 SYDVKM. The CDR3 length is 13 residues. The CDR3 protein is CASSFRGHEKLFF. CDR3 nucleotides: TGTGCCAGCAGTTTTCGGGGTCATGAAAAACTGTTTTTT.

V usage is TRBV11-2 and J usage is TRBJ2-7; 8 bases map to TRBD1. The CDR3 is 14 residues long. Germline V gives CDR1 SGHAT, CDR2 FQNNGV. J was trimmed by 5 bases and V by 3 bases; bases with no gene match: 6. The CDR3 is CASSFPGQVDEQYF. In DNA, the CDR3 is TGTGCCAGCAGCTTCCCGGGACAGGTAGACGAGCAGTACTTC.

This clone was seen only once. The chain carries TRBV27 and TRBJ1-2; D may be TRBD1 (5 bases). Deletions cut 3 bases from V and 8 bases from J, with 22 bases between. Germline loops: CDR1 MNHEY, CDR2 SMNVEV (reference sequence). The CDR3 is made up of 16 amino acids. The CDR3 region has the DNA TGTGCCAGCAGTTTGGTGGGGACTGCAGGCTTAATCGGCTACACCTTC. This gives the protein CASSLVGTAGLIGYTF.

The chain joins TRBV6-5 to TRBJ1-1, with TRBD1 as a possible D gene (5 bases). This CDR3 is 14 amino acids long. Germline CDR1 reads MNHEY; CDR2 reads SVGAGI. Trimming pared 7 bases from V and 0 bases from J, leaving 12 bases between. This CDR3 reads CASTPQGLNTEAFF. The CDR3 DNA reads TGTGCCAGCACCCCGCAGGGCTTGAACACTGAAGCTTTCTTT.

This chain uses TRBV19 with TRBJ1-4; possibly TRBD1 for D (5 bases). V lost 4 bases and J lost 2, with 14 bases in between. The CDR3 runs 16 residues. Germline V lookup: CDR1 LNHDA, CDR2 SQIVND (reference sequence). Written as DNA, the CDR3 is TGTGCCAGTAGTACCCCGCGGAGGGGCACTAATGAAAAACTGTTTTTT. Its protein product is CASSTPRRGTNEKLFF.

There are a few counts of this clone. This CDR3 is also generated by other DNA sequences in the sample. The gene calls are TRBV27 and TRBJ1-5; TRBD1 matches 9 bases. Germline loops: CDR1 MNHEY, CDR2 SMNVEV (reference sequence). The J segment lost 7 bases and the V segment lost 5 bases, leaving 6 bases of the junction unmatched. The CDR3 runs 14 residues. The CDR3 nucleotides are TGTGCCAGCAGTCGGGACAGGGTGGGCCAGCCCCAGCATTTT. It is translated as CASSRDRVGQPQHF.

V usage is TRBV5-8 and J usage is TRBJ1-3, with unresolved D. The CDR3 length is 16 residues. Trimming left V 4 bases short and J 0 bases short, with 14 bases between. Per the germline V gene, CDR1 is SGHTS and CDR2 is YDEGEE. CDR3 coding DNA: TGTGCCAGCAGCGCCCGGGCGACTAGCTCTGGAAACACCATATATTTT. Translated: CASSARATSSGNTIYF.

The chain links TRBV19 to TRBJ1-2; D is undetermined. V dropped 3 bases and J dropped 4 bases, with 9 bases sitting between them. CDR3 length: 13 amino acids. Germline assignment: CDR1 LNHDA and CDR2 SQIVND (reference sequence). The CDR3 coding sequence is TGTGCCAGTAGTATGCAGGCCTTCTATGGCTACACCTTC. Translated, it gives CASSMQAFYGYTF.

This clone has just one count. The chain uses TRBV16 and TRBJ1-1, with D unresolved. V gave up 2 bases and J gave up 1 base, with 11 bases separating them. The CDR3 totals 15 residues. Germline CDR1 reads KGHSY; CDR2 reads FQNENV. The CDR3 sequence is CASSQMSEENTEAFF. The CDR3 nucleotides read TGTGCCAGCAGCCAAATGTCGGAGGAGAACACTGAAGCTTTCTTT.

The gene calls are TRBV12-3 or TRBV12-4 and TRBJ2-1, with D perhaps matching TRBD1 (5 bases). Trimming removed 2 bases at V and 8 bases at J, with 10 bases between. This CDR3 is built from 13 residues. CDR3 sequence: CASSLTGGYEQFF. The CDR3 coding sequence is TGTGCCAGCAGTTTAACAGGCGGCTATGAGCAGTTCTTC.

The chain carries TRBV30 and TRBJ1-2, with D perhaps matching TRBD1 (5 bases). The V gene's germline CDR1 is GTSNPN and CDR2 SVGIG (reference sequence). The germline V and J ends were trimmed by 2 bases and 4 bases, with 23 bases remaining between them. This CDR3 contains 17 residues. The CDR3 spells CAWSSKGRADSGYGYTF. The CDR3 bases are TGTGCCTGGAGTAGTAAGGGCAGGGCCGACTCTGGCTATGGCTACACCTTC.

This clone appeared a single time. The chain joins TRBV6-1 to TRBJ1-2, with a tentative D call TRBD1 (5 bases). Germline CDR1 reads MNHNS; CDR2 reads SASEGT. V lost 1 base and J 1 base, leaving 10 bases between the germline ends. The CDR3 is 15 amino acids. The CDR3 sequence: CASSEGAGLNYGYTF. DNA for the CDR3: TGTGCCAGCAGTGAAGGGGCAGGGCTTAACTATGGCTACACCTTC.

The chain combines TRBV4-2 with TRBJ1-4, with TRBD1 identical over 9 bases. The length of the CDR3 is 16 residues. V lost 3 bases, J lost 8 bases, and 10 bases stayed unmatched. CDR1 is LGHNA and CDR2 is YNFKEQ in the germline V gene. CDR3 sequence reads: CASSHTPGQGGEKLFF. CDR3 DNA sequence: TGTGCCAGCAGCCATACCCCGGGACAGGGCGGAGAAAAACTGTTTTTT.

Regarding this clone: This clone may be a read error of a much larger clone one base away. Different DNA sequences within this sample yield the same CDR3. V usage is TRBV12-3 or TRBV12-4 and J usage is TRBJ1-1; 9 bases are shared with TRBD1. The V and J ends lost 7 bases and 4 bases, in that order; junction bases with no gene match: 4. This CDR3 is 13 amino acids long. This CDR3 reads CASILTGGTEAFF. As DNA, the CDR3 is TGTGCCAGCATCTTGACAGGGGGCACTGAAGCTTTCTTT.

The V and J genes are TRBV9 and TRBJ1-5; D gene uncertain. Germline CDR1 is SGDLS and CDR2 is YYNGEE. This CDR3 spans 13 amino acids. The germline V and J ends were trimmed by 2 bases and 7 bases, with 10 bases remaining between them. CDR3 coding DNA: TGTGCCAGCAGCGTCTCCTTTGGCCAGCCCCAGCATTTT. Translated, it gives CASSVSFGQPQHF.

This clone appeared a few times. This chain connects TRBV28 to TRBJ1-2; D might be TRBD1 (5 bases). Germline V gene sequence: CDR1 MDHEN, CDR2 SYDVKM. V was trimmed by 6 bases and J by 4 bases, leaving 18 bases between them. The CDR3 has 15 amino acids. CDR3 loop: CASRPTGGSGYGYTF. The CDR3 bases are TGTGCCAGCAGGCCTACGGGGGGGTCTGGCTATGGCTACACCTTC.